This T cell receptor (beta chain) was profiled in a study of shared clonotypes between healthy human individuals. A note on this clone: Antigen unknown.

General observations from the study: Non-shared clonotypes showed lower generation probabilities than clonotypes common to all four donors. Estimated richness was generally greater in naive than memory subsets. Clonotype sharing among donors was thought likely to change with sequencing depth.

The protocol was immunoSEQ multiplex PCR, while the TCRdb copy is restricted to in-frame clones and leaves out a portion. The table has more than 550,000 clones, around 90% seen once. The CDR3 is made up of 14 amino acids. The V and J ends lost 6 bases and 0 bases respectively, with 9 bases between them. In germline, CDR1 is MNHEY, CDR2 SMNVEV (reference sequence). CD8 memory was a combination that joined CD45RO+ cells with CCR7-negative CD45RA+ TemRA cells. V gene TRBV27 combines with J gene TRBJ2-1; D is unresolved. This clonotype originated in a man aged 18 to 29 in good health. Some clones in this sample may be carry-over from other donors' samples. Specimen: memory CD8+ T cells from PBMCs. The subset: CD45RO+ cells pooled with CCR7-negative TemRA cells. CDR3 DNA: TGTGCCAGCAGCTTTTTTATCTCCTACAATGAGCAGTTCTTC. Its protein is CASSFFISYNEQFF.